This T cell receptor (beta chain) is drawn from a study of identical twins. Study-wide results and limits: Carriage of fewer insertions was seen in abundant cord blood beta clonotypes, whereas memory repertoires showed none.

Every donor was a healthy Caucasian. Looked up from germline, CDR1 is SGHRS and CDR2 is YFSETQ. The CDR3 extends over 13 amino acids. V lost 4 bases and J 5 bases, leaving 10 bases between the germline ends. TCRdb analysed the 5' RACE reads with MiXCR anew, one entry per CDR3 protein. The table records approximately 470,000 distinct CDR3 sequences, approximately 15% of them present only once. This clonotype has more than one count but fewer than ten. What it binds is not known. Separately, the same data were catalogued under a study of yellow fever vaccine responses in identical twins.

The sample was CD4+ T cells sorted from blood. The clonotype comes from a woman younger than 35 in good health. The rearrangement links TRBV5-1 to TRBJ1-5, with D unresolved. CDR3 region: CASSPGSDQPQHF. The DNA of the CDR3 is TGCGCCAGCAGCCCAGGCTCCGATCAGCCCCAGCATTTT.